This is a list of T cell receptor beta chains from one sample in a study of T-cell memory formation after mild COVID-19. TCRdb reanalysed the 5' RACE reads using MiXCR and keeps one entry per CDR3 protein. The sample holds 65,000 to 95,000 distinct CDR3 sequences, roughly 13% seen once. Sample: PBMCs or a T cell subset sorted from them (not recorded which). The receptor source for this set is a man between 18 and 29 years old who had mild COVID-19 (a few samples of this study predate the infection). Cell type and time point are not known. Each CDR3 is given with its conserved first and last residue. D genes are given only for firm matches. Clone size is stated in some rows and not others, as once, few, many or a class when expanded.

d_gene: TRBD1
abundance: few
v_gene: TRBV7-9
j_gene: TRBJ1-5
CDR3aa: CASSLSGTGHDQPQHF
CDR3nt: TGTGCCAGCAGCTTATCGGGGACAGGGCACGATCAGCCCCAGCATTTT

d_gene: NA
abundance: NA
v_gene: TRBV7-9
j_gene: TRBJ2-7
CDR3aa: CASSLDQGRGNEQYF
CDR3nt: TGTGCCAGCAGCTTAGATCAGGGGCGCGGGAACGAGCAGTACTTC

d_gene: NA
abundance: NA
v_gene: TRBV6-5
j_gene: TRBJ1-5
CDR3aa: CASSYGTREPQHF
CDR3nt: TGTGCCAGCAGTTACGGGACCAGGGAGCCCCAGCATTTT

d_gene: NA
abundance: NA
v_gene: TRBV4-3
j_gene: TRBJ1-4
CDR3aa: CASSIELGKLFF
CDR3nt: TGCGCCAGCAGTATCGAATTGGGAAAACTGTTTTTT

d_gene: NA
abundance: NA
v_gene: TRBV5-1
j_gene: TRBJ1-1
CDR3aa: CASSPAVANTEAFF
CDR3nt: TGCGCCAGCAGCCCCGCCGTGGCGAACACTGAAGCTTTCTTT

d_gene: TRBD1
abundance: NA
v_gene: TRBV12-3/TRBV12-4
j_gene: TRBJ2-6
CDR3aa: CASRRQGPSGANVLTF
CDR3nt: TGTGCCAGCAGGAGACAGGGACCCTCTGGGGCCAACGTCCTGACTTTC

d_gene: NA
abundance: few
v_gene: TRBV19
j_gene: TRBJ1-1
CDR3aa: CASSHTPNTEAFF
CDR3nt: TGTGCCAGTAGTCATACACCAAACACTGAAGCTTTCTTT

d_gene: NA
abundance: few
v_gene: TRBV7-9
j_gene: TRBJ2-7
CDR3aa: CASSLDGRPDEQYF
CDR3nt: TGTGCCAGCAGCTTAGACGGGCGGCCCGACGAGCAGTACTTC

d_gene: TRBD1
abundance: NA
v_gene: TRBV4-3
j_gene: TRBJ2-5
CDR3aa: CASSQGQGAPPAETQYF
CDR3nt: TGCGCCAGCAGCCAGGGACAGGGGGCTCCACCGGCGGAGACCCAGTACTTC

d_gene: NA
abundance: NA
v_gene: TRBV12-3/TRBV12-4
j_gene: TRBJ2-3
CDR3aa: CASSWDSTETQYF
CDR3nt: TGTGCCAGCTCCTGGGATAGCACAGAGACGCAGTATTTT

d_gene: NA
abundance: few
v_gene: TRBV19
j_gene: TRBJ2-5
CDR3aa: CASSITLQQGREETQYF
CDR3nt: TGTGCCAGTAGTATCACCCTCCAACAGGGGAGGGAAGAGACCCAGTACTTC

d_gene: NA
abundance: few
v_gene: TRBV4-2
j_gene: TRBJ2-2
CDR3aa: CASSPRVPGGELFF
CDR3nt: TGTGCCAGCAGCCCCCGAGTCCCAGGCGGGGAGCTGTTTTTT

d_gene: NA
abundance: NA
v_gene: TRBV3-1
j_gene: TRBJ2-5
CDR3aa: CASSLRTGPETQYF
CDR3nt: TGTGCCAGCAGCCTACGGACGGGTCCTGAGACCCAGTACTTC

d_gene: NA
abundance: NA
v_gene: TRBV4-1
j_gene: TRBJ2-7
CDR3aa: CASSQTEGALYEQYF
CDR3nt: TGCGCCAGCAGCCAAACTGAAGGGGCCCTCTACGAGCAGTACTTC

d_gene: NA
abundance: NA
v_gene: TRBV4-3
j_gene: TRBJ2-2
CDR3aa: CASSQVIGGRPGELFF
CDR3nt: TGCGCCAGCAGCCAAGTCATCGGGGGCCGTCCCGGGGAGCTGTTTTTT

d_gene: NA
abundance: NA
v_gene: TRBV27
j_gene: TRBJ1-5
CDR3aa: CASSLGDNQPQHF
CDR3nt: TGTGCCAGCAGTTTAGGCGACAATCAGCCCCAGCATTTT

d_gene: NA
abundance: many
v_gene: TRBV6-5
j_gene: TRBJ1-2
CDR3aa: CASSHRDGRLHGYTF
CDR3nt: TGTGCCAGCAGTCACCGGGACGGAAGACTCCATGGCTACACCTTC

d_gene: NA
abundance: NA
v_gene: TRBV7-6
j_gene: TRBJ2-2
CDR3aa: CASSSVTSFGGTGELFF
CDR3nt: TGTGCCAGCAGCTCGGTCACTAGTTTCGGGGGCACCGGGGAGCTGTTTTTT

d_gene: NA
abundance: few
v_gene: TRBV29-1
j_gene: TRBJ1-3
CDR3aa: CSVGVFGNTIYF
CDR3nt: TGCAGCGTGGGGGTTTTTGGAAACACCATATATTTT

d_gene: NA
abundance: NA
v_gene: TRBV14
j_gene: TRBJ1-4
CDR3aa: CASSPAAGQEKLFF
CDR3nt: TGTGCCAGCAGCCCTGCGGCAGGACAAGAAAAACTGTTTTTT

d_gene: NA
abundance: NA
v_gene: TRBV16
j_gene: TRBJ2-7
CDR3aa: CASSQSDGMAYEQYF
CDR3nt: TGTGCCAGCAGCCAATCCGACGGGATGGCCTACGAGCAGTACTTC

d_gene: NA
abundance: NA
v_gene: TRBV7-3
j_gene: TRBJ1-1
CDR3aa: CASSLGGPRTEAFF
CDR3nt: TGTGCCAGCAGCTTAGGGGGGCCGAGGACTGAAGCTTTCTTT

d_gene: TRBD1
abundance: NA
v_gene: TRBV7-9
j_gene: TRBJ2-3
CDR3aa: CASSLIGTGGDTQYF
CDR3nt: TGTGCCAGCAGCTTAATTGGGACAGGAGGAGATACGCAGTATTTT

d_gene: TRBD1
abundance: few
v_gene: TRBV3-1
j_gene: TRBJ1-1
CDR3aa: CASSQHRGTEAFF
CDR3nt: TGTGCCAGCAGCCAGCACAGGGGCACTGAAGCTTTCTTT

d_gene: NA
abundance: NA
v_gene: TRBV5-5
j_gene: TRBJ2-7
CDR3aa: CASSLSGSTYEQYF
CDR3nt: TGTGCCAGCAGCCTCTCAGGCAGCACCTACGAGCAGTACTTC

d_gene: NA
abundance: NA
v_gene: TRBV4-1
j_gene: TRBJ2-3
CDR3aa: CASSQEGTDTQYF
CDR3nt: TGCGCCAGCAGCCAAGAGGGGACAGATACGCAGTATTTT

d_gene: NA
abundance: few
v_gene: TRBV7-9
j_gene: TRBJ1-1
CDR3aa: CASSLRDSGHEAFF
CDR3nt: TGTGCCAGCAGCTTGAGGGACTCAGGCCATGAAGCTTTCTTT

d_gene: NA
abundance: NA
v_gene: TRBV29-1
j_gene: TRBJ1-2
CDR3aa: CSVEVGGYTF
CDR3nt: TGCAGCGTTGAGGTTGGTGGCTACACCTTC

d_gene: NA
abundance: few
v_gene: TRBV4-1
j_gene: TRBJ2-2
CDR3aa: CASSLRDGDTGELFF
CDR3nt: TGCGCCAGCAGCCTCCGGGACGGTGACACCGGGGAGCTGTTTTTT

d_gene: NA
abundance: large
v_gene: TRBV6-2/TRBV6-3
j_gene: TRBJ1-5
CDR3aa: CASSAGAGNQPQHF
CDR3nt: TGTGCCAGCAGTGCAGGGGCAGGCAATCAGCCCCAGCATTTT

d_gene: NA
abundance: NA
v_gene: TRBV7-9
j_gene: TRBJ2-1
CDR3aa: CASRHPAGGEYNEQFF
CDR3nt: TGTGCCAGCAGACACCCGGCCGGGGGAGAATACAATGAGCAGTTCTTC

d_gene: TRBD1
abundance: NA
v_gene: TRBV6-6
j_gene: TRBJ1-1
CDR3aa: CASGSTGRLRTEAFF
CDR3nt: TGTGCCAGCGGTTCGACAGGGAGGCTGCGGACTGAAGCTTTCTTT

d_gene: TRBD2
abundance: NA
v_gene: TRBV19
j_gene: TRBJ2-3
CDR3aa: CASGAWGGSADTQYF
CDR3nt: TGTGCCAGCGGGGCCTGGGGGGGTAGTGCAGATACGCAGTATTTT

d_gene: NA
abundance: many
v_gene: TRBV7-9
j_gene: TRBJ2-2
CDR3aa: CASTSTVWQAKTPRAGELFF
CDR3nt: TGTGCCAGCACCAGTACTGTATGGCAGGCCAAAACACCACGGGCCGGGGAGCTGTTTTTT

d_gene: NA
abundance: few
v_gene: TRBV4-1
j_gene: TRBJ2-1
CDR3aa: CASSQVSTNEQFF
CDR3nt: TGCGCCAGCAGCCAAGTATCAACTAATGAGCAGTTCTTC

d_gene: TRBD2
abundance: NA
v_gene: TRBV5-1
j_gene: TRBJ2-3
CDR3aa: CASSVSGAQDTQYF
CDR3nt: TGCGCCAGCAGCGTTAGCGGGGCTCAAGATACGCAGTATTTT

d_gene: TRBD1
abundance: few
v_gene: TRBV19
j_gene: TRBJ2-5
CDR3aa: CASSWTGAETQYF
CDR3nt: TGTGCCAGTAGCTGGACAGGGGCAGAGACCCAGTACTTC

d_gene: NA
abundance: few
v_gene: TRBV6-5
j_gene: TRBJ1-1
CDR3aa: CASSYSGGNTEAFF
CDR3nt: TGTGCCAGCAGTTACTCTGGGGGGAACACTGAAGCTTTCTTT

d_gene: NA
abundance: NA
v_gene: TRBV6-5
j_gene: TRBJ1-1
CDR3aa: CAVQSSGYTEAFF
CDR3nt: TGTGCCGTCCAGTCGTCGGGTTACACTGAAGCTTTCTTT

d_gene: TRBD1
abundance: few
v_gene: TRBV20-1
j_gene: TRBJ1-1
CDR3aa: CSARGGRTGQSEAFF
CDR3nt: TGCAGTGCTAGGGGCGGTCGGACAGGTCAATCTGAAGCTTTCTTT

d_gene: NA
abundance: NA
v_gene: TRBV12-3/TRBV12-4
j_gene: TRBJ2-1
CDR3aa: CASSPVPGALQFF
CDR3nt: TGTGCCAGCAGTCCGGTACCGGGAGCCCTACAGTTCTTC

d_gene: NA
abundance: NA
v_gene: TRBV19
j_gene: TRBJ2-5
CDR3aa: CASSSGDVAFVKETQYF
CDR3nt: TGTGCCAGTAGTTCCGGGGACGTCGCGTTCGTTAAAGAGACCCAGTACTTC

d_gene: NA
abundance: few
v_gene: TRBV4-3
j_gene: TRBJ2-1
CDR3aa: CASSQDEDSHNEQFF
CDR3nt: TGCGCCAGCAGCCAAGACGAGGACAGTCACAATGAGCAGTTCTTC

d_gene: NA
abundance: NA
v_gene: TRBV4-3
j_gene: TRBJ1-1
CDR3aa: CASSQDQWGTTEAFF
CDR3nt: TGCGCCAGCAGCCAAGATCAGTGGGGCACTACTGAAGCTTTCTTT

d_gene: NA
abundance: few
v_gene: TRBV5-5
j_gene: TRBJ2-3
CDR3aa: CASSQPPGTARDTQYF
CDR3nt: TGTGCCAGCAGCCAACCCCCGGGGACCGCCAGGGATACGCAGTATTTT

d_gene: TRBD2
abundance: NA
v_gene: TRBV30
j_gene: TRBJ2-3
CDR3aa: CAWSGGTSPDTQYF
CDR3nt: TGTGCCTGGAGTGGGGGGACTAGCCCAGATACGCAGTATTTT

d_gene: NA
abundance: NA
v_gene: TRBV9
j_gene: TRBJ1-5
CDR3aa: CASSGPSSNQPQHF
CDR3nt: TGTGCCAGCAGCGGACCGAGTAGCAATCAGCCCCAGCATTTT

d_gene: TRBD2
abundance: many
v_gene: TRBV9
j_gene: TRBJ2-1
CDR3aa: CASSAGLELYNEQFF
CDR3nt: TGTGCCAGCAGCGCCGGACTAGAGCTGTACAATGAGCAGTTCTTC

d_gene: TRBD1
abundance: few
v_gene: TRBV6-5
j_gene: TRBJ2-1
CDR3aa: CASSYSGTGVGEQFF
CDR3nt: TGTGCCAGCAGTTACTCCGGGACAGGGGTAGGAGAGCAGTTCTTC

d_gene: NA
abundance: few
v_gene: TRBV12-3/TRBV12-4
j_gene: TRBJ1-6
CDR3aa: CASSLESSYNSPLHF
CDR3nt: TGTGCCAGCAGTTTGGAAAGCTCCTATAATTCACCCCTCCACTTT